Listed below are T cell receptor beta chains from one sample, sequenced in a study of patients and donors after allogeneic stem cell transplantation. TCRdb reprocessed the RT-PCR reads via MiXCR and lists one record per CDR3 protein. The profile shows fewer than 250,000 distinct CDR3 sequences, about 14% of them singletons. Sequencing was done on a sample of blood, either unsorted or a sorted T cell fraction (not recorded which). The receptors here all came from a human donor who was either an allogeneic HSCT recipient or a stem cell or donor lymphocyte infusion donor (not recorded which). It is not recorded whose cells these are; they may come from a transplant donor. Both conserved end residues are part of each CDR3. The D gene is left open where the match is weak. Not all rows give a size; the values are once, few, many and, for expanded clones, a class.

V	D	size	J	CDR3	DNA
TRBV3-1	-	many	TRBJ2-7	CASSQDPTGFAYEQYF	TGTGCCAGCAGCCAAGATCCGACAGGTTTTGCCTACGAGCAGTACTTC
TRBV4-1	-	many	TRBJ1-4	CASSQVGVEKLFF	TGCGCCAGCAGCCAAGTAGGGGTAGAAAAACTGTTTTTT
TRBV5-1	TRBD1	-	TRBJ2-3	CASSLGRDRVITDTQYF	TGCGCCAGCAGCTTGGGTCGGGACAGGGTCATAACAGATACGCAGTATTTT
TRBV4-2	-	-	TRBJ2-5	CASSQQLATYETQYF	TGTGCCAGCAGCCAGCAACTAGCTACGTATGAGACCCAGTACTTC
TRBV6-1	TRBD2	many	TRBJ2-7	CASRRTSGSLSYEQYF	TGTGCCAGCAGAAGGACTAGCGGGAGCCTATCCTACGAGCAGTACTTC
TRBV3-1	TRBD1	-	TRBJ2-3	CASSQGPQGADTQYF	TGTGCCAGCAGTCAAGGACCACAGGGGGCAGATACGCAGTATTTT
TRBV11-2	TRBD2	-	TRBJ2-5	CASSLIGSGRGETQYF	TGTGCCAGCAGCTTAATTGGGAGCGGGAGGGGAGAGACCCAGTACTTC
TRBV20-1	-	-	TRBJ1-1	CSARDFVLEGGRTEAFF	TGCAGTGCTAGAGATTTCGTGTTGGAGGGCGGAAGGACTGAAGCTTTCTTT
TRBV4-3	TRBD1	few	TRBJ2-4	CASSPGGQAPIQYF	TGCGCCAGCAGCCCAGGGGGACAGGCCCCCATTCAGTACTTC
TRBV6-2/TRBV6-3	-	-	TRBJ2-7	CASSLQGPPYEQYF	TGTGCCAGCAGCCTACAGGGACCCCCCTACGAGCAGTACTTC
TRBV6-1	-	few	TRBJ2-1	CASTPLNSINEQFF	TGTGCCAGCACCCCCCTAAACTCCATCAATGAGCAGTTCTTC
TRBV5-6	-	few	TRBJ1-6	CASSLDGPGRNSPLHF	TGTGCCAGCAGCTTGGATGGGCCAGGGCGTAATTCACCCCTCCACTTT
TRBV5-1	TRBD1	-	TRBJ2-7	CASSLDAGQGSEQYF	TGCGCCAGCAGCTTGGACGCCGGACAGGGTAGCGAGCAGTACTTC
TRBV7-2	-	-	TRBJ2-2	CASSLRTVATGELFF	TGTGCCAGCAGCTTAAGGACAGTAGCCACCGGGGAGCTGTTTTTT
TRBV7-6	-	many	TRBJ2-7	CASSQAAYEQYF	TGTGCCAGCAGCCAGGCCGCCTACGAGCAGTACTTC
TRBV2	-	few	TRBJ1-6	CATSDSNSPLHF	TGTGCCACCTCGGACAGTAATTCACCCCTCCACTTT
TRBV19	-	-	TRBJ1-1	CASSPVGRGNTEAFF	TGTGCCAGTAGTCCGGTGGGCAGGGGGAACACTGAAGCTTTCTTT
TRBV6-1	-	-	TRBJ2-1	CASSPRRSTTFVDEQFF	TGTGCCAGCAGTCCACGACGCTCCACCACTTTTGTCGATGAGCAGTTCTTC
TRBV27	TRBD1	-	TRBJ2-7	CASSFRQGYEQYF	TGTGCCAGCAGTTTCCGACAGGGTTACGAGCAGTACTTC
TRBV5-1	-	many	TRBJ1-3	CASSLGSPSGNTIYF	TGCGCCAGCAGCTTGGGTTCTCCCTCTGGAAACACCATATATTTT
TRBV29-1	-	-	TRBJ1-5	CSAVTVFGQPQHF	TGCAGCGCTGTGACAGTCTTCGGTCAGCCCCAGCATTTT
TRBV7-6	TRBD2	-	TRBJ2-2	CASSLLAGGRGELFF	TGTGCCAGCAGCTTACTAGCGGGGGGCCGGGGGGAGCTGTTTTTT
TRBV6-1	TRBD2	-	TRBJ2-1	CASSEAGLVAGARNEQFF	TGTGCCAGCAGTGAAGCGGGGTTAGTAGCGGGAGCTAGGAATGAGCAGTTCTTC
TRBV7-9	TRBD1	few	TRBJ2-3	CASSTRGRADTQYF	TGTGCCAGCAGTACCAGGGGGCGCGCAGATACGCAGTATTTT
TRBV7-9	-	-	TRBJ2-7	CASSPHRHEQYF	TGTGCCAGCAGCCCCCATCGCCACGAGCAGTACTTC
TRBV24-1	TRBD1	many	TRBJ2-1	CATGTGGYNEQFF	TGTGCCACCGGGACAGGGGGCTACAATGAGCAGTTCTTC
TRBV12-3/TRBV12-4	TRBD2	few	TRBJ2-5	CASSLGGGVETQYF	TGTGCCAGCAGTTTAGGCGGGGGGGTGGAGACCCAGTACTTC
TRBV11-2	-	many	TRBJ2-7	CASSLMRGLAYEQYF	TGTGCCAGCAGCTTAATGAGAGGATTGGCTTACGAGCAGTACTTC
TRBV6-5	TRBD1	few	TRBJ2-7	CASSYPGQGHYEQYF	TGTGCCAGCAGTTACCCGGGACAGGGGCACTACGAGCAGTACTTC
TRBV12-3/TRBV12-4	-	many	TRBJ2-2	CASSLTSPARTGELFF	TGTGCCAGCAGTTTAACTAGCCCGGCGAGAACCGGGGAGCTGTTTTTT
TRBV7-6	-	many	TRBJ1-6	CASSPRTGNSPLHF	TGTGCCAGCAGCCCCAGGACCGGTAATTCACCCCTCCACTTT
TRBV18	TRBD1	-	TRBJ2-7	CASSPTGGEQYF	TGTGCCAGCTCACCGACAGGGGGCGAGCAGTACTTC
TRBV6-1	-	many	TRBJ2-2	CASSGGTAGELFF	TGTGCCAGCAGCGGCGGGACAGCCGGGGAGCTGTTTTTT
TRBV12-3/TRBV12-4	-	many	TRBJ2-1	CASSLMGASGYNEQFF	TGTGCCAGCAGTTTAATGGGGGCTAGCGGATACAATGAGCAGTTCTTC
TRBV20-1	TRBD1	many	TRBJ2-5	CSASRATGDAWETQYF	TGCAGTGCGAGTCGTGCGACAGGGGATGCGTGGGAGACCCAGTACTTC
TRBV7-2	-	-	TRBJ2-2	CASRPILELFF	TGTGCCAGCAGACCGATCCTGGAGCTGTTTTTT
TRBV2	TRBD1	-	TRBJ1-2	CASMRGRGREGYTF	TGTGCCAGCATGCGGGGCAGGGGGCGCGAGGGCTACACCTTC
TRBV6-1	-	-	TRBJ1-1	CASSPEGGKTEAFF	TGTGCCAGCAGTCCGGAGGGCGGCAAGACTGAAGCTTTCTTT
TRBV7-6	-	few	TRBJ2-4	CASSPMGGSSHENIQYF	TGTGCCAGCAGCCCGATGGGTGGGAGCTCCCATGAAAACATTCAGTACTTC
TRBV29-1	TRBD1	many	TRBJ1-1	CSVVTGVRSEAFF	TGCAGCGTCGTGACAGGGGTCCGTTCGGAAGCTTTCTTT
TRBV5-1	TRBD2	many	TRBJ2-3	CASTTTSGSTDTQYF	TGCGCCAGCACCACGACTAGCGGAAGCACAGATACGCAGTATTTT
TRBV5-6	-	once	TRBJ2-2	CASSWRRNTGELFF	TGTGCCAGCAGCTGGAGGCGGAACACCGGGGAGCTGTTTTTT
TRBV27	-	-	TRBJ2-5	CASSQRVQETQYF	TGTGCCAGCAGTCAGCGGGTCCAAGAGACCCAGTACTTC
TRBV30	-	-	TRBJ1-6	CAWGEAGLDSYNSPLHF	TGTGCCTGGGGTGAGGCGGGCCTCGACTCCTATAATTCACCCCTCCACTTT
TRBV7-2	-	many	TRBJ2-2	CASSPFTGELFF	TGTGCCAGCAGCCCCTTCACCGGGGAGCTGTTTTTT
TRBV5-1	TRBD2	-	TRBJ2-3	CASSETSGVRTDTQYF	TGCGCCAGCAGCGAAACTAGCGGGGTACGCACAGATACGCAGTATTTT
TRBV5-1	TRBD1	many	TRBJ2-7	CASSLAPGQPYEQYF	TGCGCCAGCAGCTTGGCCCCGGGACAGCCCTACGAGCAGTACTTC
TRBV12-3/TRBV12-4	-	few	TRBJ1-5	CASRAWGGGGVQPQHF	TGTGCCAGCAGGGCCTGGGGGGGGGGTGGTGTTCAGCCCCAGCATTTT
TRBV20-1	-	-	TRBJ2-7	CSARIGAFSSYEQYF	TGCAGTGCTAGAATCGGGGCGTTTAGCTCCTACGAGCAGTACTTC
TRBV4-3	-	many	TRBJ2-7	CASSQVQGYEQYF	TGCGCCAGCAGCCAAGTTCAGGGGTACGAGCAGTACTTC
TRBV20-1	TRBD1	many	TRBJ1-1	CSARAGTGNTEAFF	TGCAGTGCTAGAGCCGGGACAGGGAACACTGAAGCTTTCTTT
TRBV6-2/TRBV6-3	-	-	TRBJ2-7	CASSYSPNYEQYF	TGTGCCAGCAGTTACTCACCGAATTACGAGCAGTACTTC
TRBV4-1	-	many	TRBJ1-5	CASSQGGSRGGQPQHF	TGCGCCAGCAGCCAAGGGGGGAGCAGGGGCGGTCAGCCCCAGCATTTT
TRBV12-3/TRBV12-4	-	-	TRBJ2-1	CASRPGRLNNEQFF	TGTGCCAGCAGACCGGGACGGTTAAACAATGAGCAGTTCTTC
TRBV7-9	TRBD1	-	TRBJ1-2	CASSPTGTGVDGYTF	TGTGCCAGCAGCCCGACCGGGACAGGGGTTGATGGCTACACCTTC
TRBV24-1	-	-	TRBJ2-5	CATSDLRDQETQYF	TGTGCCACCAGTGATTTGAGGGATCAAGAGACCCAGTACTTC
TRBV7-9	TRBD2	-	TRBJ2-7	CASSSGAGAYEQYF	TGTGCCAGCAGCTCAGGAGCGGGAGCCTACGAGCAGTACTTC
TRBV20-1	TRBD1	many	TRBJ1-5	CSATTGRFSNQPQHF	TGCAGTGCAACGACAGGGCGCTTTAGCAATCAGCCCCAGCATTTT
TRBV7-2	TRBD2	many	TRBJ2-3	CASSSAGGVDTQYF	TGTGCCAGCAGCTCCGCGGGGGGTGTAGATACGCAGTATTTT